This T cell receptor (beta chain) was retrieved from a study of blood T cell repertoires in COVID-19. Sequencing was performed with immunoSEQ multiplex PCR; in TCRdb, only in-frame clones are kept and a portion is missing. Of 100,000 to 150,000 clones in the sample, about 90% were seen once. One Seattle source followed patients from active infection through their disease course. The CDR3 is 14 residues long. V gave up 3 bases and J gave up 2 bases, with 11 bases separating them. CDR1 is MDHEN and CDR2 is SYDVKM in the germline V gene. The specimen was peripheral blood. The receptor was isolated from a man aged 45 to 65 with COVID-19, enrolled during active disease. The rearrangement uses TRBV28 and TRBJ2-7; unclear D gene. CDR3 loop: CASSFVAGTYEQYF. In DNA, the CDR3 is TGTGCCAGCAGTTTCGTCGCCGGTACCTACGAGCAGTACTTC.